This TCR beta chain appears in the sequencing data of a study of shared clonotypes between healthy human individuals (dated by TCRdb to the early 2020s). With respect to the entire study: The cohort included three men and a couple of women between 18 and 49 years of age. Leukapheresis yielded between about 0.9 and 9 billion PBMCs per donor. Blood TCR repertoires of roughly five healthy adults were deeply sequenced to estimate repertoire size and the extent of clonotype sharing between individuals. To increase sequencing depth and limit assay-specific biases, different laboratories used diverse techniques to prepare libraries and sequence TCR repertoires. Per donor, three plates each were used for CD4 naive and CD4 memory, two for CD8 naive, and one for CD8 memory.

For the CD8 naive samples, CD45RO-negative cells were positively selected for CCR7, yielding a CD45RA+CCR7+ population from which TemRA cells were excluded. Healthy HIV-negative adults with no recently reported acute infections or vaccinations were included as donors. Every donor was a Caucasian adult residing in Nashville, Tennessee, USA. After blood collection by leukapheresis, PBMCs were isolated using Ficoll-Histopaque density gradient centrifugation and then cryopreserved in the vapor phase of liquid nitrogen. Purity and quantity of every magnetically sorted T cell population were checked by analytical flow cytometry. From each sorted fraction, genomic DNA was isolated and quantified by UV absorbance on a Nanodrop 2000c. Using the deep immunoSEQ assay, TCR CDR3 regions were amplified from genomic DNA by multiplex PCR. Extracted genomic DNA from each cell subset was distributed evenly across all wells of several immunoSEQ 96-well plates, and each plate was treated as a replicate. For sorted subsets, 150 to 250 ng of genomic DNA, equivalent to roughly 30,000 T cell genomes, went into each replicate PCR. The purified libraries were quantified using a Qubit 3.0 fluorometer, sized with a Bioanalyzer 2100, and then quantified again using the KAPA Library Quantification kit. Every immunoSEQ 96-well plate was sequenced on a dedicated single-read 150-cycle Illumina NextSeq 550 flow cell. The study's own analysis went as follows. Because only junctional sequences without quality scores were contained in the immunoSEQ output, filtering matching that applied to full-length reads could not be performed. To assign V/J genes and CDR3, sequences were annotated against IMGT germline references using PyIR, a Python wrapper for IgBLAST v1.9. Any read was removed if the V/J assignment was weak (E-value above 1e-6), the CDR3 was missing, or the read contained stop codons, out-of-frame junctions, or ambiguous translated residues. V3J clonotypes were defined as sequences sharing the same inferred V gene, J gene, and CDR3 amino acid sequence. Percentage overlap between repertoires was calculated by dividing the number of shared unique clonotypes by the size of the smaller repertoire. Repertoire richness was assessed with RTK rarefaction, the Chao1 estimator, and Recon v2.1 estimates of unobserved clonotypes. OLGA was used to compute generation probabilities for all TCRbeta clonotypes that the gDNA method yielded from a handful of donors. Entries here come from immuneACCESS through TCRdb and include only in-frame sequences with V and J called. Some clones fail to appear in such tables; in the studies checked, an unresolved V gene covers under half of the shortfall, and the cause of the remainder is unknown. V, J and clone size derive from that table, while D and trimming were established from the DNA sequence. Here the sample has millions of clones; about 92% occur a single time. In total, the top ten clones hold roughly 1.8% of the sample.

Concerning this clone: Its antigen remains unidentified. No per-base quality is available; no much larger clone lies one base away.

General conclusions and limits of the study: Naive subsets generally had larger estimated clonotype richness than memory subsets did. Clonotypes shared by all four sorted-subset donors showed higher generation probabilities than non-shared clonotypes. The genetic and exposure-history diversity represented was limited by the small number of donors. Pairwise subsampling indicated that sequencing depth was expected to affect the degree of clonotype sharing among donors. Even with the large sequencing depth, rarefaction of the sorted-subset datasets indicated that sequencing was incomplete. Roughly 5.2% of naive CD4, around 3.5% of naive CD8, about 2.1% of memory CD4, and less than 0.45% of memory CD8 clonotypes were shared across several donors. Sampling was limited to blood, and TCR repertoires in tissue likely differ from TCR repertoires in blood.

Sequencing was done on a sample of naive CD8+ T cells from PBMCs. The cell subset or site label for this specimen denotes: CD45RA+CCR7+. This sequence originates from a man aged 18 to 35 in good health. Some clones in this sample may be carry-over from other donors' samples.

The DNA sequence follows: TGCGCCAGCAGCCTGGGATGGGCAGGAACCCCAGATACGCAGTATTTT. The encoded protein is CASSLGWAGTPDTQYF. The rearranged segments are TRBV5-1 and TRBJ2-3; there is no confident call for the D gene. The germline V gene supplies CDR1 SGHRS and CDR2 YFSETQ. Including the terminal cysteine and phenylalanine, the CDR3 comprises 16 residues. Only CDR3 DNA is held: 48 bases, read in frame from base 1. The V end loses 4 bases and the J end loses 4 bases, and a stretch of 19 bases separates them.